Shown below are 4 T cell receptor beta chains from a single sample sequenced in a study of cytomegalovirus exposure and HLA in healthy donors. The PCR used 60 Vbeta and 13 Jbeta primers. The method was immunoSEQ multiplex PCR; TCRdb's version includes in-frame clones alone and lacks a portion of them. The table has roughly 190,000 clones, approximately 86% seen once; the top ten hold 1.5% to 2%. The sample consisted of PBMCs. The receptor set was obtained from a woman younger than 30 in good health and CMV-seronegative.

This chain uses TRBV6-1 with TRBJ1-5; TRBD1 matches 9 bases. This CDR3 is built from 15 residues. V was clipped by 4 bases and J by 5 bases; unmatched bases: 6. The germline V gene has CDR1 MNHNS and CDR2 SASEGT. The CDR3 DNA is TGTGCCAGCAGTGCACAGGGGGCGGGGGATCAGCCCCAGCATTTT. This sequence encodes CASSAQGAGDQPQHF.

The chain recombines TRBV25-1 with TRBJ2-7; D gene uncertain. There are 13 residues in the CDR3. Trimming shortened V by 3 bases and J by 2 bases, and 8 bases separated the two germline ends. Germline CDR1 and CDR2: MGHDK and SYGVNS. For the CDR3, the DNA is TGTGCCAGCAGTGACGCGTCAACCTACGAGCAGTACTTC. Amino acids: CASSDASTYEQYF.

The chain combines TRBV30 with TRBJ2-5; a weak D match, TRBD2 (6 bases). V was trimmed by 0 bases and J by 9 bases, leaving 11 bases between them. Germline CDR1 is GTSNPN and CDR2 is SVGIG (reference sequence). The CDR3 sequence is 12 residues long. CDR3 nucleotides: TGTGCCTGGAGTGTCGGTGGGGGGTCCCAGTACTTC. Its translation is CAWSVGGGSQYF.

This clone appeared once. The CDR3 is CASSFRTDYEQYF. In DNA form, the CDR3 reads TGTGCCAGCAGTTTCCGGACAGACTACGAGCAGTACTTC. The V gene is TRBV6-5, the J gene TRBJ2-5; tentatively, D is TRBD1 (6 bases). The J call may not be correct, given that the DNA end is closer to TRBJ2-7. Germline V CDR1 and CDR2: MNHEY, SVGAGI. This CDR3 has 13 residues.